Listed below are T cell receptor beta chains from one sample, sequenced in a study of response to subunit inactivated influenza vaccine. TCRdb analysed the RT-PCR reads with MiXCR anew, one entry per CDR3 protein. The sample holds about half a million distinct CDR3 sequences; 7.6% are singletons and the top ten take 10% to 15%. The sequences come from PBMCs from blood, collected roughly 24 months after vaccination. The receptors shown here come from a man between 50 and 69 years old who received an inactivated influenza vaccine. The conserved cysteine and the conserved F or W are not part of the CDR3 here.

v_gene	j_gene	len	CDR3aa
TRBV12-3/TRBV12-4	TRBJ1-2	13	ASSRGQLPNYGYT
TRBV12-3/TRBV12-4	TRBJ1-2	13	ASSLFGQGGNGYT
TRBV9	TRBJ2-3	12	ASSPRVNLDTQY
TRBV2	TRBJ2-3	12	ASSEAGPRDTQY
TRBV6-1	TRBJ2-3	14	ASSFNRDTGTDTQY
TRBV10-3	TRBJ2-1	15	AISYQGLPPNGNEQF
TRBV4-1	TRBJ1-4	14	ASSQAVDLREEKLF
TRBV12-3/TRBV12-4	TRBJ2-3	13	ASSSRGGTTNTQY
TRBV7-6	TRBJ1-2	11	ASSPQGIYGYT
TRBV5-1	TRBJ2-2	15	ASSGGAGRLNTGELF
TRBV20-1	TRBJ2-3	13	SARGGSRSTDTQY
TRBV20-1	TRBJ1-5	12	SATPGTANQPQH
TRBV20-1	TRBJ1-2	11	SAPPDSNYGYT
TRBV14	TRBJ2-1	14	ASSRLGQGMFHEQF
TRBV20-1	TRBJ2-1	13	SATPARGTLREQF
TRBV14	TRBJ2-5	11	ASSPGIRETQY
TRBV6-1	TRBJ1-6	13	ASSDLGWGNSPLH
TRBV21-1	TRBJ1-5	8	ARSNQPQH
TRBV7-2	TRBJ2-1	13	ASSQIAGGSHEQF
TRBV12-3/TRBV12-4	TRBJ1-2	10	ASSDQGTGYT
TRBV5-1	TRBJ2-1	13	ASSREAGSYNEQF
TRBV12-3/TRBV12-4	TRBJ1-6	12	ASSYGQGNSPLH
TRBV4-1	TRBJ1-2	13	ASSQGPGQSYGYT
TRBV29-1	TRBJ2-7	11	KQTGGHHYEQY
TRBV20-1	TRBJ2-7	12	SAKGRTMPYEQY
TRBV7-9	TRBJ2-7	13	ASSSGQANYYEQY
TRBV28	TRBJ2-1	15	ASSLGASGSSYNEQF
TRBV4-3	TRBJ2-5	13	ASSQDSWAQETQY
TRBV27	TRBJ2-2	13	ASSLGLMAGGELF
TRBV7-2	TRBJ2-7	14	ASSLDVAGAYNEQY
TRBV10-3	TRBJ2-5	13	AISDVAFVGETQY
TRBV7-9	TRBJ2-3	13	ASSFFAVPDDTQY
TRBV4-1	TRBJ2-7	14	ASSQDQVGQGYEQY
TRBV28	TRBJ2-1	11	ASSLLRVGEQF
TRBV7-3	TRBJ2-1	13	ASSSGTGIYNEQF
TRBV6-1	TRBJ2-1	13	ASSRREAYYNEQF
TRBV7-2	TRBJ1-2	13	ASSVIDTGINGYT
TRBV11-2	TRBJ2-2	13	ASSLVRGGLRELF
TRBV12-3/TRBV12-4	TRBJ1-3	11	ASSSPTGNTIY
TRBV29-1	TRBJ2-7	12	SARLAGGTYEQY
TRBV20-1	TRBJ1-2	8	SAYSYGYT
TRBV3-1	TRBJ2-4	12	ASSQGGQAAIQY
TRBV28	TRBJ2-3	14	ASSLQGAGSTDTQY
TRBV20-1	TRBJ1-1	11	SARGRDKAEAF
TRBV6-1	TRBJ2-5	12	ASTKYVAGETQY
TRBV27	TRBJ2-2	13	ASRKGIANTGELF
TRBV6-6	TRBJ1-1	11	ASSRSGFTEAF
TRBV6-2/TRBV6-3	TRBJ2-7	11	ASSYGPPGEQY
TRBV7-8	TRBJ2-2	14	ASSSPGQGYTGELF